The 25 T cell receptor beta chains presented below share a single source sample, sequenced in a study of blood T cell repertoires in COVID-19. Libraries were prepared by immunoSEQ multiplex PCR; TCRdb keeps only in-frame clonotypes and omits some of them. This sample has under 80,000 clones, with 75% to 90% found just once. Sequencing was carried out using peripheral blood. Receptors originate from a human donor in a cohort sampled during active COVID-19.

The chain couples TRBV3-1 (or the pseudogene TRBV3-2) to TRBJ2-3; no definite D call. V lost 1 base and J 10 bases, leaving 12 bases between the germline ends. CDR1 LGHDT and CDR2 YNNKEL come from the germline V gene (reference sequence). This CDR3 is 13 amino acids long. The CDR3 coding sequence is TGTGCCAGCAGCCAAGGGCAGGCTTCGGCGCAGTATTTT. Protein product: CASSQGQASAQYF.

Here the CDR3 DNA reads TGCGCCAGCAGCCAACGTTTAAATCCGGGACAGACGAACACTGAAGCTTTCTTT. Protein product: CASSQRLNPGQTNTEAFF. The chain combines TRBV5-1 with TRBJ1-1; 7 bases are shared with TRBD1. This CDR3 spans 18 amino acids. Per germline, CDR1 SGHRS and CDR2 YFSETQ. V shed 4 bases, J shed 1 base, and the junction held 16 bases outside the gene matches. The full variable domain, in which reference TRBV5-1 and TRBJ1-1 provide the parts outside the CDR3, is KAGVTQTPRYLIKTRGQQVTLSCSPISGHRSVSWYQQTPGQGLQFLFEYFSETQRNKGNFPGRFSGRQFSNSRSEMNVSTLELGDSALYLCASSQRLNPGQTNTEAFFGQGTRLTVV.

The chain recombines TRBV5-5 with TRBJ2-1; D possibly corresponds to TRBD1 (8 bases). V was trimmed by 5 bases and J by 6 bases, leaving 12 bases between them. Germline CDR1 reads SGHKS; CDR2 reads YYEKEE (reference sequence). This CDR3 comprises 13 residues. The CDR3 protein is CASRQGGFNEQFF. In nucleotides, the CDR3 is TGTGCCAGCAGACAGGGGGGGTTCAATGAGCAGTTCTTC. The full variable domain, its missing parts supplied by reference TRBV5-5 and TRBJ2-1, is DAGVTQSPTHLIKTRGQQVTLRCSPISGHKSVSWYQQVLGQGPQFIFQYYEKEERGRGNFPDRFSARQFPNYSSELNVNALLLGDSALYLCASRQGGFNEQFFGPGTRLTVL.

The J gene is TRBJ1-2, the V gene TRBV4-1, with 7 bases fitting TRBD1. The CDR3 length is 15 residues. Germline CDR1 is MGHRA and CDR2 is YSYEKL. V was clipped by 4 bases and J by 4 bases; unmatched bases: 9. This CDR3 reads CASSRADRVFYGYTF. The CDR3 nucleotides are TGCGCCAGCAGCCGAGCCGACAGGGTGTTCTATGGCTACACCTTC.

This chain uses TRBV5-4 with TRBJ1-2, with 7 bases aligning to TRBD1. The CDR3 is 15 residues long. Germline V gene sequence: CDR1 SGHNT, CDR2 YYREEE (reference sequence). J gave up 1 base and V 4 bases, and 7 bases lay outside the gene matches. DNA for the CDR3: TGTGCCAGCAGCGCGATGACAGGGTTTAACTATGGCTACACCTTC. Residues: CASSAMTGFNYGYTF. Full variable domain (outside the CDR3, taken from reference TRBV5-4 and TRBJ1-2): ETGVTQSPTHLIKTRGQQVTLRCSSQSGHNTVSWYQQALGQGPQFIFQYYREEENGRGNFPPRFSGLQFPNYSSELNVNALELDDSALYLCASSAMTGFNYGYTFGSGTRLTVV.

The chain joins TRBV25-1 to TRBJ1-1; no clear D gene. The CDR3 runs 12 residues. CDR1 MGHDK and CDR2 SYGVNS come from the germline V gene. Between the trimmed V and J ends, which lost 4 bases and 0 bases, there was a span of 3 bases. The CDR3 protein is CASSGLNTEAFF. In DNA, the CDR3 is TGTGCCAGCAGTGGGCTGAACACTGAAGCTTTCTTT.

J is TRBJ2-6 and V is TRBV11-2; no clear D gene. The V end lost 4 bases, the J end lost 1 base, and 5 bases lay between the germline ends. CDR1 is SGHAT and CDR2 is FQNNGV in the germline V gene. CDR3 length: 14 residues. CDR3 in DNA: TGTGCCAGCAGCTCCACATCTGGGGCCAACGTCCTGACTTTC. Protein product: CASSSTSGANVLTF.

The J gene is TRBJ1-2, the V gene TRBV5-1, with 8 bases matching TRBD1. After removal of 0 bases from V and 6 bases from J, the junction contained 7 bases not matched to a gene. The CDR3 contains 15 residues. The germline V gene encodes CDR1 SGHRS and CDR2 YFSETQ. The CDR3 bases are TGCGCCAGCAGCTTGGAGGGGCAGGGGGCAAATGGCTACACCTTC. Translation: CASSLEGQGANGYTF.

The V and J genes are TRBV5-1 and TRBJ2-1; 9 bases align to TRBD1. The CDR3 runs to 14 residues. Trimming removed 4 bases from V and 6 bases from J; junction bases left unmatched: 5. Germline CDR1 is SGHRS and CDR2 is YFSETQ. CDR3 sequence reads: CASSRDRASNEQFF. In DNA, the CDR3 is TGCGCCAGCAGCAGGGACAGGGCGAGCAATGAGCAGTTCTTC.

The J gene is TRBJ1-2, the V gene TRBV28; TRBD1 is a possible D gene (5 bases). This CDR3 region has 13 residues. The germline V and J ends were trimmed by 3 bases and 4 bases, with 9 bases remaining between them. CDR1 and CDR2 from the germline V gene are MDHEN and SYDVKM. For the CDR3, the DNA is TGTGCCAGCAGTTTGCAGGGTCTCTATGGCTACACCTTC. It specifies CASSLQGLYGYTF.

This rearrangement joins TRBV6-5 to TRBJ2-7, with TRBD1 matching 8 bases. The CDR3 loop spans 15 amino acids. V lost 2 bases and J lost 3; bases outside the gene matches: 6. Germline CDR1 is MNHEY and CDR2 is SVGAGI. The CDR3 protein is CASSYVGQGIYEQYF. Written as DNA, the CDR3 is TGTGCCAGCAGTTACGTCGGACAGGGAATCTACGAGCAGTACTTC.

This clone was detected only once. The CDR3 spells CASSLSYLTGVNTEAFF. DNA for the CDR3: TGTGCCAGCAGTTTATCGTATTTAACAGGGGTAAACACTGAAGCTTTCTTT. The V gene is TRBV27, the J gene TRBJ1-1; 7 nucleotides agree with TRBD1. Germline lookup yields CDR1 MNHEY and CDR2 SMNVEV (reference sequence). J lost 2 bases, V lost 0 bases, and 9 bases had no gene match. The CDR3 runs to 17 residues.

J is TRBJ1-2 and V is TRBV28; TRBD1 matches 8 bases. This CDR3 region has 15 residues. V lost 7 bases to trimming and J lost 0 bases; unmatched junction nucleotides: 7. The germline V gene has CDR1 MDHEN and CDR2 SYDVKM. The CDR3 spells CASTAQGVANYGYTF. CDR3 nucleotide sequence: TGTGCCAGCACCGCACAGGGGGTGGCTAACTATGGCTACACCTTC.

The genes are TRBV4-3 and TRBJ1-6; 7 bases line up with TRBD1. The germline CDR1 and CDR2 sequences are LGHNA and YSLEER. Trimming took 5 bases from V and 12 from J; bases not matched to a gene: 10. CDR3 length: 14 amino acids. The CDR3 spells CASSRTGGSGPLHF. The DNA of the CDR3 is TGCGCCAGCAGCAGGACAGGCGGGTCGGGACCCCTCCACTTT.

The V call is TRBV11-1, the J call TRBJ2-7; D possibly corresponds to TRBD2 (6 bases). This CDR3 region has 14 residues. V lost 3 bases, J lost 0 bases, and 9 bases lay in between. CDR1 and CDR2 from the germline V gene are SGHAT and FQDESV (reference sequence). CDR3 amino acids: CASSFGGDSYEQYF. The CDR3 DNA reads as TGTGCCAGCAGCTTCGGCGGGGACTCCTACGAGCAGTACTTC.

The chain employs TRBV19 and TRBJ2-5, with 11 bases aligning to TRBD2. CDR1 is LNHDA and CDR2 is SQIVND in the germline V gene (reference sequence). CDR3 length equals 15 residues. V lost 5 bases, J lost 4 bases, and 6 bases stayed unmatched. The CDR3 protein is CASSPSSGRGETQYF. In DNA, the CDR3 is TGTGCCAGTAGTCCAAGTAGCGGGAGGGGAGAGACCCAGTACTTC. Drawing the rest from reference TRBV19 and TRBJ2-5, the complete variable domain is DGGITQSPKYLFRKEGQNVTLSCEQNLNHDAMYWYRQDPGQGLRLIYYSQIVNDFQKGDIAEGYSVSREKKESFPLTVTSAQKNPTAFYLCASSPSSGRGETQYFGPGTRLLVL.

The genes are TRBV6-6 and TRBJ1-2; TRBD1 aligns across 7 bases. The V gene end was trimmed by 3 bases and the J gene end by 6 bases; junction bases not matched to a gene: 1. CDR3 length: 12 residues. Germline loops: CDR1 MNHNY, CDR2 SVGAGI (reference sequence). The DNA of the CDR3 is TGTGCCAGCAGTTATGGGACAGATGGCTACACCTTC. This sequence encodes CASSYGTDGYTF.

The V call is TRBV9, the J call TRBJ1-4, with D uncertain. V dropped 4 bases and J dropped 4 bases, with 11 bases sitting between them. The CDR3 loop spans 14 amino acids. Germline V gene data show CDR1 as SGDLS and CDR2 as YYNGEE. The CDR3 region has the DNA TGTGCCAGCAGCCCGGAGGTAAATAATGAAAAACTGTTTTTT. It codes for CASSPEVNNEKLFF.

The chain couples TRBV7-8 to TRBJ2-3; perhaps TRBD2 as D (6 bases). This CDR3 is built from 14 residues. The germline V gene encodes CDR1 SGHVS and CDR2 FQNEAQ. With 5 bases removed from V and 11 bases from J, the gap between germline ends came to 20 bases. The CDR3 is CASSQTSLSWLQYF. CDR3 DNA sequence: TGTGCCAGCAGCCAGACTAGTCTCTCGTGGTTGCAGTATTTT.

V gene TRBV11-3 combines with J gene TRBJ2-5; 7 bases map to TRBD1. CDR1 SGHNT and CDR2 YENEEA come from the germline V gene. The CDR3 is 19 residues long. J gave up 2 bases and V 0 bases, and 15 bases lay outside the gene matches. The CDR3 nucleotides are TGTGCCAGCAGCTTAGATCTCACCGAGTACGGGACAGCTCAAGAGACCCAGTACTTC. It encodes CASSLDLTEYGTAQETQYF. Based on the CDR3 plus reference TRBV11-3 and TRBJ2-5, the full variable domain is EAGVVQSPRYKIIEKKQPVAFWCNPISGHNTLYWYLQNLGQGPELLIRYENEEAVDDSQLPKDRFSAERLKGVDSTLKIQPAELGDSAVYLCASSLDLTEYGTAQETQYFGPGTRLLVL.

The rearrangement joins TRBV27 to TRBJ2-7; perhaps TRBD1 as D (7 bases). There are 16 residues in the CDR3. Germline V gene data show CDR1 as MNHEY and CDR2 as SMNVEV (reference sequence). With 5 bases removed from V and 0 bases from J, the gap between germline ends came to 17 bases. CDR3 protein: CASSRTRGRPSYEQYF. The CDR3, as DNA: TGTGCCAGCAGTAGGACCAGGGGGAGGCCCTCCTACGAGCAGTACTTC.

This chain joins TRBV6-5 and TRBJ2-5; 7 nucleotides agree with TRBD1. This CDR3 spans 12 amino acids. The germline CDR1 and CDR2 sequences are MNHEY and SVGAGI. After removal of 8 bases from V and 7 bases from J, the junction contained 7 bases not matched to a gene. The DNA of the CDR3 is TGTGCCAGCGGGGACAGCCCGATGACCCAGTACTTC. This codes for CASGDSPMTQYF.

The chain joins TRBV18 to TRBJ2-7; TRBD1 matches 8 bases. V shed 6 bases, J shed 3 bases, and the junction held 10 bases outside the gene matches. Germline loops: CDR1 KGHSH, CDR2 LQKENI. The CDR3 loop spans 15 amino acids. The CDR3 reads CASSPGTGGGYEQYF. Written as DNA, the CDR3 is TGTGCCAGCTCCCCCGGGACAGGAGGCGGCTACGAGCAGTACTTC.

The chain has TRBV18 and TRBJ2-1; 9 bases fit TRBD1. V was clipped by 5 bases and J by 4 bases; unmatched bases: 9. The germline CDR1 and CDR2 sequences are KGHSH and LQKENI. The CDR3 consists of 16 residues. CDR3 sequence reads: CASSGSRDREYNEQFF. The CDR3, as DNA: TGTGCCAGCTCAGGTTCCCGGGACAGGGAGTACAATGAGCAGTTCTTC.

The chain has TRBV6-2 or TRBV6-3 and TRBJ2-1; 12 bases map to TRBD2. CDR3 length: 15 amino acids. Per the germline V gene, CDR1 is MNHEY and CDR2 is SVGEGT. J was trimmed by 7 bases and V by 5 bases; bases with no gene match: 6. The CDR3 DNA is TGTGCCAGCAGTCTAGCGGGAGGGCCGGTAAATGAGCAGTTCTTC. Translation gives CASSLAGGPVNEQFF.